This T cell receptor (beta chain) was sequenced in a study of blood T cell repertoires in COVID-19. Whole-study context: The origin of the acute and convalescent COVID-19 samples was the United States, Italy and Spain. PBMCs, B-cell-depleted T cells, or T cells provided the cDNA or gDNA that made up the material.

Germline-derived CDR1 and CDR2 are SGHNT and YENEEA. The CDR3 has 19 residues. J was trimmed by 0 bases and V by 4 bases; bases with no gene match: 7. In the source study's methods: Amplifying reference gene primers gave estimates of nucleated cell counts. TCRdb's copy holds only in-frame clones and misses some; the assay was immunoSEQ multiplex PCR. That table is the source of V, J and clone size, and D and trimming were worked out from the DNA. The sample has some 240,000 clones; 75% to 85% are singletons. This clonotype originated in a human donor in a cohort sampled during active COVID-19. This chain links TRBV11-3 with TRBJ2-6; 12 nucleotides match TRBD2. Sample: peripheral blood. Here the CDR3 DNA reads TGTGCCAGCAGCTCCCAGACTAGCGGGGGAAGCTCTGGGGCCAACGTCCTGACTTTC. It is translated as CASSSQTSGGSSGANVLTF.